Here is one TCR beta chain with its context. The source of the sample is a study of blood T cell repertoires in COVID-19. Study overall: Collection of acute and convalescent COVID-19 samples took place in the United States, Italy and Spain.

Clones were read by immunoSEQ multiplex PCR, and TCRdb kept only the in-frame ones, dropping some. The profile shows 100,000 to 150,000 clones, about 83% of them singletons. Sample: peripheral blood. The clonotype was recovered from a woman between 50 and 59 years old with acute or convalescent COVID-19.

CDR3 in amino acids: CAWSLGQIIYEQYF. The CDR3 DNA reads as TGTGCCTGGAGCCTGGGACAGATTATCTACGAGCAGTACTTC. This chain connects TRBV30 to TRBJ2-7; 7 bases are shared with TRBD1. V dropped 3 bases and J dropped 3; count of bases not matched to a gene: 8. The CDR3 covers 14 residues. Per the germline V gene, CDR1 is GTSNPN and CDR2 is SVGIG (reference sequence).